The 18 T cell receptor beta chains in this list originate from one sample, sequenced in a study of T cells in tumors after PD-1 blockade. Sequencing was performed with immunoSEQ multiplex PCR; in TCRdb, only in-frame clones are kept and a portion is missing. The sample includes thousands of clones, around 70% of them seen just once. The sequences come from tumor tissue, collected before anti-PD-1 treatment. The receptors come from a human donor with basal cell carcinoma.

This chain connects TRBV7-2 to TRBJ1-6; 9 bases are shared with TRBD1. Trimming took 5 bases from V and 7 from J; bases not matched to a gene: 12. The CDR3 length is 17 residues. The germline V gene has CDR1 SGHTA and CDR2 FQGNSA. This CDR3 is CASSPLAGTGWNSPLHF. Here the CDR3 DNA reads TGTGCCAGCAGCCCGCTCGCCGGGACAGGGTGGAATTCACCCCTCCACTTT.

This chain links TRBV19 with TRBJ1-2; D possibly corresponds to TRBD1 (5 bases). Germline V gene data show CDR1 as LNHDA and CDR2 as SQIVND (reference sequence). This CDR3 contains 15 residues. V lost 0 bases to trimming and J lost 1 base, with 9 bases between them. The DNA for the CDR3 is TGTGCCAGTAGTATAGATTGGGACGGTAACTATGGCTACACCTTC. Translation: CASSIDWDGNYGYTF.

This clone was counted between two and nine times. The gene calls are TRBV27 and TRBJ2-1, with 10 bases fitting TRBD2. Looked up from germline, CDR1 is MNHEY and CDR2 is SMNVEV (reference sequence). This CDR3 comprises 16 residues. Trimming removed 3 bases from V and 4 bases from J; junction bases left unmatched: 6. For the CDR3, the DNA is TGTGCCAGCAGTTTGGCAGCGGGAGGGCCGTACAATGAGCAGTTCTTC. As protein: CASSLAAGGPYNEQFF.

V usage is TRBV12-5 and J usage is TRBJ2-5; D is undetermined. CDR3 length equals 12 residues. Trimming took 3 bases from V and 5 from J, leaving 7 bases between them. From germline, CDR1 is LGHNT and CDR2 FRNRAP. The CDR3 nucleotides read TGTGCTAGTGGTTTCAGCACGGAGACCCAGTACTTC. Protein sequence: CASGFSTETQYF.

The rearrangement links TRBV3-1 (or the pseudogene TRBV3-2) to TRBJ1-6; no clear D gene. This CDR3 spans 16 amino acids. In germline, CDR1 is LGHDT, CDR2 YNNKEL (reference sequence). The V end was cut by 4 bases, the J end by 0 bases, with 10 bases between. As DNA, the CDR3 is TGTGCCAGCAGCCTCAGAGGTGGCTCCTATAATTCACCCCTCCACTTT. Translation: CASSLRGGSYNSPLHF.

The CDR3 nucleotides are TGTGCCAGCAGCTTTGGACTGTACAATGAGCAGTTCTTC. Its protein product is CASSFGLYNEQFF. The chain is built from TRBV7-3 and TRBJ2-1, with D maybe TRBD2 (5 bases). Germline V CDR1 and CDR2: SGHTA, FQGTGA. The CDR3 consists of 13 residues. Trimming left V 3 bases short and J 4 bases short, with 7 bases between.

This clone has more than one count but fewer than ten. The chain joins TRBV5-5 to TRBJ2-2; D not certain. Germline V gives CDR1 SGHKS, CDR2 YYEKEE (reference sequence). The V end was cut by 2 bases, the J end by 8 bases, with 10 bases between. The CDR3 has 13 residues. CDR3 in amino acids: CASSLYAEGELFF. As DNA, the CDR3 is TGTGCCAGCAGCTTATACGCAGAGGGGGAGCTGTTTTTT.

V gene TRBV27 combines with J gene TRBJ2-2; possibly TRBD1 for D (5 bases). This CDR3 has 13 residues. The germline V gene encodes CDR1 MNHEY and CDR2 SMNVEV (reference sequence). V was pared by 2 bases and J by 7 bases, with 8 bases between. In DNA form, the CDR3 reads TGTGCCAGCAGTTTAGACAGAGGCGGGGAGCTGTTTTTT. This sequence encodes CASSLDRGGELFF.

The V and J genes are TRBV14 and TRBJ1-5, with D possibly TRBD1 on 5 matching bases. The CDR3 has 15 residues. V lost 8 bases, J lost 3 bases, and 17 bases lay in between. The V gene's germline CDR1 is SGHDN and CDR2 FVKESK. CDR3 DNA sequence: TGTGCCAGCGGGGGATCCGTGGGGCCCAATCAGCCCCAGCATTTT. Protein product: CASGGSVGPNQPQHF.

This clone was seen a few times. The CDR3 sequence is CASNQGSGTNQPQHF. CDR3 DNA sequence: TGTGCCAGTAACCAGGGTTCCGGAACCAATCAGCCCCAGCATTTT. This chain links TRBV19 with TRBJ1-5; maybe TRBD1 (5 bases). Trimming left V 7 bases short and J 3 bases short, with 16 bases between. Per germline, CDR1 LNHDA and CDR2 SQIVND (reference sequence). The CDR3 extends over 15 amino acids.

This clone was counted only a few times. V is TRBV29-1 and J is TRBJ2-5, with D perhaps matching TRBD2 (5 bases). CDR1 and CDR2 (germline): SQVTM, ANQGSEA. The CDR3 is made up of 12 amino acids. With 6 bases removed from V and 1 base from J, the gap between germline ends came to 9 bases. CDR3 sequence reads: CSVARGQETQYF. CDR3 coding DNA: TGCAGCGTGGCCCGGGGCCAAGAGACCCAGTACTTC.

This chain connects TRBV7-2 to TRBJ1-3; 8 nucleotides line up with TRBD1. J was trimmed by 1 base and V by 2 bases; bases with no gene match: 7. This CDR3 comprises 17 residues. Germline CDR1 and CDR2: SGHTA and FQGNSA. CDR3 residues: CASSLWAGGDSGNTIYF. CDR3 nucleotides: TGTGCCAGCAGCTTATGGGCAGGGGGCGATTCTGGAAACACCATATATTTT.

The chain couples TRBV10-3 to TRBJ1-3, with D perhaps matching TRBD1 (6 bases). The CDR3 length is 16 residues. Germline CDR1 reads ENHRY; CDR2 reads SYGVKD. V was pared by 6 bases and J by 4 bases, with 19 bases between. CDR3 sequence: CAIRADRSNSGNTIYF. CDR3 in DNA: TGTGCCATCAGGGCAGACAGGTCGAATTCGGGAAACACCATATATTTT.

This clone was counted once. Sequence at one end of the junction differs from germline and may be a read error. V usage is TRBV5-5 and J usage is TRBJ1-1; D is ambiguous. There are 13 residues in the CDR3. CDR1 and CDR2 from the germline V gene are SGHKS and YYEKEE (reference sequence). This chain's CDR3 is CASSSVGGIGEIF. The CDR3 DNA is TGTGCCAGCAGCTCCGTCGGCGGTATCGGGGAAATCTTT.

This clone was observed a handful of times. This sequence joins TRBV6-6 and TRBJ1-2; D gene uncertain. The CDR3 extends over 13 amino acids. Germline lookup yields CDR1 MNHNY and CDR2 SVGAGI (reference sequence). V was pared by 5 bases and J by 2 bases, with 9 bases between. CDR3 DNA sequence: TGTGCCAGCAGTCCAGACCCCAACTATGGCTACACCTTC. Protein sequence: CASSPDPNYGYTF.

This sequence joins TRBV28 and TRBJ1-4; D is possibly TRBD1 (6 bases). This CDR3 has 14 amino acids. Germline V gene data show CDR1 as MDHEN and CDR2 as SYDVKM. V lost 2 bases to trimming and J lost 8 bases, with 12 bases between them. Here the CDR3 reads CASSLTGLREKLFF. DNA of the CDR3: TGTGCCAGCAGTTTAACAGGGTTGCGGGAAAAACTGTTTTTT.

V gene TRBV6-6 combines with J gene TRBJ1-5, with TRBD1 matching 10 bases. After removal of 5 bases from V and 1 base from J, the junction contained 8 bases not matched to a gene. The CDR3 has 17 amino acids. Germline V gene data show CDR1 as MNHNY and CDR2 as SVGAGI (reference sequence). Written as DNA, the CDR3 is TGTGCCAGCAGTCACGCGGGACAGGGGACAAGCAATCAGCCCCAGCATTTT. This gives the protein CASSHAGQGTSNQPQHF.

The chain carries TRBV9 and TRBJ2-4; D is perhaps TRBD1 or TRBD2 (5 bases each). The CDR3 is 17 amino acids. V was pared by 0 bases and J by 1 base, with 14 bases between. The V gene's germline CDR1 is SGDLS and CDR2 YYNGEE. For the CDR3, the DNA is TGTGCCAGCAGCGTAGATCCAGCGTGGGGGGCCAAAAACATTCAGTACTTC. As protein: CASSVDPAWGAKNIQYF.